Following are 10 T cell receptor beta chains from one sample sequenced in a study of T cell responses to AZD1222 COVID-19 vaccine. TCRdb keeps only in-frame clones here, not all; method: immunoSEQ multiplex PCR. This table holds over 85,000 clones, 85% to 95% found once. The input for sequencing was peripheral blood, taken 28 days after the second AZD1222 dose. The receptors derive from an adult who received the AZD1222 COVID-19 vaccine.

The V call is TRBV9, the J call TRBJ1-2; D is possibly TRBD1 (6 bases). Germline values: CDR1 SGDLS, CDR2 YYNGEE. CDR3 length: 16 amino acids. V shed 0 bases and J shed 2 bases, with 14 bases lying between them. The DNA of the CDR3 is TGTGCCAGCAGCGTAGCCCCGGGACACGAGAACTATGGCTACACCTTC. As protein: CASSVAPGHENYGYTF.

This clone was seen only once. The CDR3 here is CSVRERQGGYTF. The CDR3 DNA follows: TGCAGCGTTCGAGAGAGACAGGGGGGCTACACCTTC. The V and J genes are TRBV29-1 and TRBJ1-2; 8 nucleotides match TRBD1. The junction had 7 bases not matched to a gene; V was cut back by 5 bases and J by 8 bases. CDR3 length equals 12 residues. The germline gives CDR1 SQVTM, CDR2 ANQGSEA.

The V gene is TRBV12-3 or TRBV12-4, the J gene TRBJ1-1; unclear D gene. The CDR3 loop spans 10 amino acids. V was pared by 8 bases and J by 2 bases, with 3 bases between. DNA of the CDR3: TGTGCCAGCGGTAACACTGAAGCTTTCTTT. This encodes CASGNTEAFF.

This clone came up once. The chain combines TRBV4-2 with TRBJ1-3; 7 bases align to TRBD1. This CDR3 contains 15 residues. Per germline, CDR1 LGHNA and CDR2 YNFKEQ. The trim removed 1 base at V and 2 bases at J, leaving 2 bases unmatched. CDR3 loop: CASSQGRGPGNTIYF. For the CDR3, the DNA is TGTGCCAGCAGCCAAGGAAGGGGGCCTGGAAACACCATATATTTT.

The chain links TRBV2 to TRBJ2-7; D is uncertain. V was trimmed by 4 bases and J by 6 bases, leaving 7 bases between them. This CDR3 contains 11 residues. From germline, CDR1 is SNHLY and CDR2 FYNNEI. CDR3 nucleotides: TGTGCCAGCAGTGGTGGTTTCGAGCAGTACTTC. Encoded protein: CASSGGFEQYF.

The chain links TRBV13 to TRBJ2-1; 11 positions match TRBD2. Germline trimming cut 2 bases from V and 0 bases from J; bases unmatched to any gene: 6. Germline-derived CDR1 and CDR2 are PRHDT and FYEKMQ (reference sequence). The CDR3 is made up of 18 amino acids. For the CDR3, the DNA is TGTGCCAGCAGCTTAAGTAGCGGGAGGGCCCTCTCCTACAATGAGCAGTTCTTC. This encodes CASSLSSGRALSYNEQFF.

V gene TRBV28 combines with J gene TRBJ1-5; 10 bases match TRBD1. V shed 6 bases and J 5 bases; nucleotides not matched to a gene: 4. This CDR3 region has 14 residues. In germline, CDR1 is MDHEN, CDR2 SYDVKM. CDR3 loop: CASSSGQGDQPQHF. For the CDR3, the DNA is TGTGCCAGCAGCTCCGGACAGGGGGATCAGCCCCAGCATTTT.

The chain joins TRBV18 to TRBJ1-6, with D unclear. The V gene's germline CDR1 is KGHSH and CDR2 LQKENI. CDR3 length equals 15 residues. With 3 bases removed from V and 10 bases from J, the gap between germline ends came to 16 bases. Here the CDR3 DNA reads TGTGCCAGCTCACCTCGTGGCTTAGTCGGGTCACCCCTCCACTTT. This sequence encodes CASSPRGLVGSPLHF.

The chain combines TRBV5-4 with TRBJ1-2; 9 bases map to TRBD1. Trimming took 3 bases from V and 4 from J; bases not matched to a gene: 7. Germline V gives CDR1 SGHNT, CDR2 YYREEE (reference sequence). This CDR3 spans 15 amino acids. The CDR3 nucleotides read TGTGCCAGCAGCTCCCCGACAGGGGGGCCCTATGGCTACACCTTC. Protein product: CASSSPTGGPYGYTF.

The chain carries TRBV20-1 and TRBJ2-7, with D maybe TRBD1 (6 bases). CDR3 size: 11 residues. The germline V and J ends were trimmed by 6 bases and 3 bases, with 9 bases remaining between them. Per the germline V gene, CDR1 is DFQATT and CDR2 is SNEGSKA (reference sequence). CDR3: CSAPDSYEQYF. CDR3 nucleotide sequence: TGCAGTGCCCCGGACAGCTACGAGCAGTACTTC.